This is a list of T cell receptor beta chains from one sample in a study of early T cells in non-severe SARS-CoV-2 infection. TCRdb re-analysed the 5' RACE reads in MiXCR, keeping a single row per CDR3 protein. The data contain about 40,000 distinct CDR3 sequences, roughly 5% of them singletons. Sequencing was done on a sample of whole blood. The receptor source for this set is an adult who was a healthcare worker with PCR-confirmed SARS-CoV-2 infection or an uninfected control (not recorded which). Each CDR3 is given with its conserved first and last residue. D genes are given only for firm matches. The size field is filled for only some rows; it gives once, few, many or a size class.

TRBV7-9,many,TRBJ2-7,TRBD2,TGTGCCAGCAGCCGGACTAGCGGGTCCTACGAGCAGTACTTC,CASSRTSGSYEQYF
TRBV19,many,TRBJ2-2,TRBD2,TGTGCCAGTAGCACGGGAGGTGCCGGCACCGGGGAGCTGTTTTTT,CASSTGGAGTGELFF
TRBV2,many,TRBJ1-4,TRBD1,TGTGCCAGCAGTGAAGCGGGACAGCTGAATGAAAAACTGTTTTTT,CASSEAGQLNEKLFF
TRBV29-1,few,TRBJ1-2,.,TGCAGCGTTGCGGCCTTACTTACTAACTATGGCTACACCTTC,CSVAALLTNYGYTF
TRBV12-3/TRBV12-4,many,TRBJ1-6,.,TGTGCCAGCAGCTCAGTAGGGGCGGGTAATTCACCCCTCCACTTT,CASSSVGAGNSPLHF
TRBV5-1,.,TRBJ2-7,TRBD2,TGCGCCAGCAGCACCGGGACTAGCGGGATTTACGAGCAGTACTTC,CASSTGTSGIYEQYF
TRBV12-3/TRBV12-4,many,TRBJ1-2,.,TGTGCCAGCAGTAGCCCAGGGTTTGGCTACACCTTC,CASSSPGFGYTF
TRBV7-9,few,TRBJ1-4,.,TGTGCCAGCAGGGAAGGGATGTCTGCAACTAATGAAAAACTGTTTTTT,CASREGMSATNEKLFF
TRBV18,many,TRBJ2-7,.,TGTGCCAGCTCACCGGGCAGGCAAGACGAGCAGTACTTC,CASSPGRQDEQYF
TRBV10-2,few,TRBJ2-1,.,TGCGCCAGCAGTGAACCGCGGAATGAGCAGTTCTTC,CASSEPRNEQFF
TRBV3-1,many,TRBJ2-3,.,TGTGCCAGCAGCCATCAAGATACGCAGTATTTT,CASSHQDTQYF
TRBV9,many,TRBJ1-2,.,TGTGCCAGCAGCGTTGAGGCAGGGAACTATGGCTACACCTTC,CASSVEAGNYGYTF
TRBV5-4,many,TRBJ2-1,.,TGTGCCAGCAGCTCTGCCGGTGGATCCTACAATGAGCAGTTCTTC,CASSSAGGSYNEQFF
TRBV6-2/TRBV6-3,many,TRBJ2-7,.,TGTGCCAGCAGTTACGTCCCGGGTTCCTACGAGCAGTACTTC,CASSYVPGSYEQYF
TRBV2,medium-sized,TRBJ2-5,TRBD1,TGTGCCAGCAGCCCTGACAGGGGCCAGACCCAGTACTTC,CASSPDRGQTQYF
TRBV5-1,.,TRBJ2-1,.,TGCGCCAGCAGATCGGACGGAAGCTCCTACAATGAGCAGTTCTTC,CASRSDGSSYNEQFF
TRBV12-3/TRBV12-4,many,TRBJ2-2,TRBD1,TGTGCCAGCAGTCCTGGGACAGTTAACACCGGGGAGCTGTTTTTT,CASSPGTVNTGELFF
TRBV5-4,many,TRBJ1-2,.,TGTGCCAGCAGTCAACTTTACAGGTTCTATGGCTACACCTTC,CASSQLYRFYGYTF
TRBV6-2/TRBV6-3,.,TRBJ1-5,.,TGTGCCAGCAGTTACTCGAGCGTCGCGCCCCAGCATTTT,CASSYSSVAPQHF
TRBV7-2,many,TRBJ2-2,.,TGTGCCAGCAGCTTTAGGGTCTCGAACACCGGGGAGCTGTTTTTT,CASSFRVSNTGELFF
TRBV28,many,TRBJ2-1,TRBD2,TGTGCCAGCAGTTTAGGAGGCGGGGGGACCTACAATGAGCAGTTCTTC,CASSLGGGGTYNEQFF
TRBV10-3,many,TRBJ2-5,.,TGTGCCATCAGTGAGAGGGGGTCGGGAGAGACCCAGTACTTC,CAISERGSGETQYF
TRBV12-3/TRBV12-4,.,TRBJ2-1,.,TGTGCCAGCAGTTTTGACATTGAGCAGTTCTTC,CASSFDIEQFF
TRBV12-3/TRBV12-4,many,TRBJ2-3,.,TGTGCCAGCAGTTTAGGGGGCCTGGGGGCGGATACGCAGTATTTT,CASSLGGLGADTQYF
TRBV20-1,few,TRBJ2-6,TRBD2,TGCAGTGTTCAACTAGCGGGCGTTACGGGGGCCAACGTCCTGACTTTC,CSVQLAGVTGANVLTF
TRBV7-2,many,TRBJ2-5,TRBD2,TGTGCCAGCAGCTTAGCCGGGACTAGCGGGCAAGAGACCCAGTACTTC,CASSLAGTSGQETQYF
TRBV5-4,many,TRBJ2-5,.,TGTGCCAGCAGCGACCGTGACTTCGGAGAGACCCAGTACTTC,CASSDRDFGETQYF
TRBV29-1,many,TRBJ2-7,.,TGCAGCGTTGAAGAGGGGTACGAGCAGTACTTC,CSVEEGYEQYF
TRBV12-3/TRBV12-4,.,TRBJ2-1,TRBD2,TGTGCCAGCAGTTCCCTGGGGCTAGCGGGTTACAATGAGCAGTTCTTC,CASSSLGLAGYNEQFF
TRBV7-9,.,TRBJ1-1,TRBD1,TGTGCCAGCAGCGCGGGACAGGGTACTGAAGCTTTCTTT,CASSAGQGTEAFF
TRBV11-2,many,TRBJ1-1,.,TGTGCCAGCAGCTTAGTTTGGGGGGAGGACACTGAAGCTTTCTTT,CASSLVWGEDTEAFF
TRBV5-4,few,TRBJ1-2,TRBD1,TGTGCCAGCAGCGCGACAGGGCAATATGGCTACACCTTC,CASSATGQYGYTF
TRBV27,.,TRBJ1-1,TRBD1,TGTGCCAGCAGTCCCAGGGACAGGGCTTTCGCTTTCTTT,CASSPRDRAFAFF
TRBV7-2,many,TRBJ1-5,.,TGTGCCAGCAGCCCCATCGCGGGACGCTATAGCAATCAGCCCCAGCATTTT,CASSPIAGRYSNQPQHF
TRBV27,few,TRBJ1-1,TRBD1,TGTGCCAGCAGTACGATTAGACAGGGGACCACTGAAGCTTTCTTT,CASSTIRQGTTEAFF
TRBV24-1,many,TRBJ2-2,TRBD1,TGTGCCACCAGTGATTTGCTCGGGACAGGGAACACCGGGGAGCTGTTTTTT,CATSDLLGTGNTGELFF
TRBV20-1,few,TRBJ2-7,.,TGCAGTGCTAGAGACACGGGACGGGGCTACGAGCAGTACTTC,CSARDTGRGYEQYF
TRBV20-1,few,TRBJ2-3,.,TGCAGTGCTAGCACGGGCGATACGCAGTATTTT,CSASTGDTQYF
TRBV5-1,.,TRBJ1-6,TRBD1,TGCGCCAGCAGCCCTGGGACAGATTCACCCCTCCACTTT,CASSPGTDSPLHF
TRBV29-1,many,TRBJ2-3,.,TGCAGCGTTGACCCCCAGACCGATAGCACAGATACGCAGTATTTT,CSVDPQTDSTDTQYF
TRBV5-1,.,TRBJ1-5,.,TGCGCCAGCAGCCCCGGGGGCTCCCTCGGTCAACAGCCCCAGCATTTT,CASSPGGSLGQQPQHF